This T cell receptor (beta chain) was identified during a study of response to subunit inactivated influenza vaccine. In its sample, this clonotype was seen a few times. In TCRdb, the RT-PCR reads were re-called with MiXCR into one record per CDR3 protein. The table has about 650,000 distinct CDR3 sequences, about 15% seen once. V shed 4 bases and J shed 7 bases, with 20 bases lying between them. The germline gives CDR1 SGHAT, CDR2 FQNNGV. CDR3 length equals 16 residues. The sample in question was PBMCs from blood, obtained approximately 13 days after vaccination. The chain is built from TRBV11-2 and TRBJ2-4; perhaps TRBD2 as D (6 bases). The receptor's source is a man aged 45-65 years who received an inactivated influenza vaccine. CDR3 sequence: CASSSTVGPRGNIQYF. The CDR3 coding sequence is TGTGCCAGCAGCTCAACGGTTGGGCCCCGGGGGAACATTCAGTACTTC.